The 6 T cell receptor beta chains presented below share a single source sample, sequenced in a study of blood T cell repertoires in COVID-19. The protocol was immunoSEQ multiplex PCR, while the TCRdb copy is restricted to in-frame clones and leaves out a portion. The sample contains roughly 250,000 clones, about 86% of which appear only once. Input material: peripheral blood. The receptor set was obtained from a person aged 70 to 85 with COVID-19, enrolled during active disease.

A few counts support this clone. The rearrangement uses TRBV19 and TRBJ1-1, with TRBD1 matching 7 bases. Germline loops: CDR1 LNHDA, CDR2 SQIVND (reference sequence). After removal of 5 bases from V and 6 bases from J, the junction contained 12 bases not matched to a gene. CDR3 length: 15 amino acids. This CDR3 is CASSDPARGRAEAFF. The CDR3 DNA reads as TGTGCCAGTAGTGATCCAGCGAGGGGGCGGGCTGAAGCTTTCTTT.

The chain is built from TRBV5-1 and TRBJ2-3; perhaps TRBD1 as D (6 bases). The V and J ends lost 7 bases and 5 bases respectively, with 17 bases between them. CDR3 length: 14 residues. From germline, CDR1 is SGHRS and CDR2 YFSETQ. This CDR3 is CASGDTSRGDTQYF. For the CDR3, the DNA is TGCGCCAGCGGCGACACGTCCAGGGGAGATACGCAGTATTTT.

The chain combines TRBV6-6 with TRBJ1-4, with D maybe TRBD1 (5 bases). CDR3 length: 13 amino acids. Per germline, CDR1 MNHNY and CDR2 SVGAGI (reference sequence). Trimming pared 2 bases from V and 6 bases from J, leaving 7 bases between. The CDR3 protein is CASSYRGHEKLFF. CDR3 nucleotides: TGTGCCAGCAGTTACAGGGGTCATGAAAAACTGTTTTTT.

The rearrangement uses TRBV4-3 and TRBJ2-7; the D gene is possibly TRBD2 (6 bases). The CDR3 has 13 residues. Per germline, CDR1 LGHNA and CDR2 YSLEER. V was pared by 0 bases and J by 5 bases, with 8 bases between. Written as DNA, the CDR3 is TGCGCCAGCAGCCAAGATCGGAGGGACGAGCAGTACTTC. Its protein product is CASSQDRRDEQYF.

The table lists this clone with a count of one. This chain links TRBV9 with TRBJ2-2; 9 bases agree with TRBD2. Trimming at V came to 2 bases and at J to 3 bases, leaving 5 bases not matched to a gene. Germline CDR1 and CDR2: SGDLS and YYNGEE. There are 16 residues in the CDR3. CDR3 protein: CASSVSSGIDTGELFF. CDR3 nucleotide sequence: TGTGCCAGCAGCGTGTCTAGCGGGATTGACACCGGGGAGCTGTTTTTT.

The V and J genes are TRBV13 and TRBJ2-7, with 7 bases fitting TRBD1. V lost 6 bases to trimming and J lost 2 bases; unmatched junction nucleotides: 7. The germline gives CDR1 PRHDT, CDR2 FYEKMQ (reference sequence). The CDR3 extends over 14 amino acids. CDR3 in amino acids: CASRAAGTAYEQYF. The CDR3 DNA follows: TGTGCCAGCAGAGCCGCCGGGACAGCCTACGAGCAGTACTTC.